This TCR beta chain was profiled in a study of T-cell memory formation after mild COVID-19. TCRdb used MiXCR to reprocess the 5' RACE reads, holding one entry per CDR3 protein. The repertoire has about 180,000 distinct CDR3 sequences, approximately 18% of them found once; the top ten carry 3.5% to 5%. CDR1 and CDR2 from the germline V gene are MDHEN and SYDVKM. CDR3 size: 12 residues. Trimming removed 8 bases at V and 1 base at J, with 8 bases between. The sequenced sample consisted of PBMCs or a T cell subset sorted from them (not recorded which). The chain recombines TRBV28 with TRBJ1-2; D possibly corresponds to TRBD1 (6 bases). This receptor was identified in a man younger than 30 who had mild COVID-19 (a few samples of this study predate the infection). Cell type and time point are not known. CDR3 protein: CASEGVNYGYTF. The DNA of the CDR3 is TGTGCCAGCGAGGGGGTTAACTATGGCTACACCTTC.